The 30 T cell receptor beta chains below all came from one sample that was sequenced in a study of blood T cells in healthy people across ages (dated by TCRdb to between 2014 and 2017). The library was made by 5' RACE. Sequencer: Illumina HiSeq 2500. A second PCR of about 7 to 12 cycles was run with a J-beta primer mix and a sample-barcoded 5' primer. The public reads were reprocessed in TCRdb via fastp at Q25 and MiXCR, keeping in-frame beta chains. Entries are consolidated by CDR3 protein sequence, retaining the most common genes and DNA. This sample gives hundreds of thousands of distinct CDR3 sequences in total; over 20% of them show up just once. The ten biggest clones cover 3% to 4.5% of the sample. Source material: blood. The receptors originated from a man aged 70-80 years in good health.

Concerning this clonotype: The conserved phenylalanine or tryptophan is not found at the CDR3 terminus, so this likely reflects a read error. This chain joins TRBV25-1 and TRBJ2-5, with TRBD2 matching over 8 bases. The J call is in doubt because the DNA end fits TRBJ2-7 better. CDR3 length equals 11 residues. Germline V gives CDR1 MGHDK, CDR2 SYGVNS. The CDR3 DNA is TGTGCTACCGGGACTAGGGACGAGCAGTACCTC. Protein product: CATGTRDEQYL.

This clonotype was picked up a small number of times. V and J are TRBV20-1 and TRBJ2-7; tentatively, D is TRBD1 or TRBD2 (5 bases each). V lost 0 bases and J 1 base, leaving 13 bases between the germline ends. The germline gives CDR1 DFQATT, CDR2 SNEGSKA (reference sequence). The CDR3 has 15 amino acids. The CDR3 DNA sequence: TGCAGTGCTAGAGATCCGGTCGGGGCATCCTACGAGCAGTACTTC. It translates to CSARDPVGASYEQYF.

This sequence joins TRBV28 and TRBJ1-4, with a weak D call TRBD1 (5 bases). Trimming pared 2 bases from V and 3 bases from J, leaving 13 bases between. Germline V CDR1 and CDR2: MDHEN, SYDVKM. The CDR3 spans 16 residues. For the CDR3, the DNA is TGTGCCAGCAGTTTAAACAACAGGAGATCTAATGAAAAACTGTTTTTT. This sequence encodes CASSLNNRRSNEKLFF.

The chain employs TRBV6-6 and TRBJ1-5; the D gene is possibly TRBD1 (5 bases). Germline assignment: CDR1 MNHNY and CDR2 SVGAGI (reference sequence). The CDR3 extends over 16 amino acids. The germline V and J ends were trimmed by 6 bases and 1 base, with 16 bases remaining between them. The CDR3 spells CASSPERGGSNQPQHF. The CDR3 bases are TGTGCCAGCAGCCCTGAAAGGGGTGGAAGCAATCAGCCCCAGCATTTT.

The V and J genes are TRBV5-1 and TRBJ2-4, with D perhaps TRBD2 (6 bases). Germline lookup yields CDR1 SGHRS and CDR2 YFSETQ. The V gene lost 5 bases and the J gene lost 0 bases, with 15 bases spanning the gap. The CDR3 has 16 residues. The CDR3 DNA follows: TGCGCCAGCAGTCCCGGGAGCATACTAGCCAAAAACATTCAGTACTTC. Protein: CASSPGSILAKNIQYF.

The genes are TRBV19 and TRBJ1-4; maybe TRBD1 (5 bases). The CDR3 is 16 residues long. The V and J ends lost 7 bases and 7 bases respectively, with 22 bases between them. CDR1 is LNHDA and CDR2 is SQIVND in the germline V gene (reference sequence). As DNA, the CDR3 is TGTGCCAGTACCTCGCGGGGCTTGGGGTCTGGTGAAAAACTGTTTTTT. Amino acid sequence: CASTSRGLGSGEKLFF.

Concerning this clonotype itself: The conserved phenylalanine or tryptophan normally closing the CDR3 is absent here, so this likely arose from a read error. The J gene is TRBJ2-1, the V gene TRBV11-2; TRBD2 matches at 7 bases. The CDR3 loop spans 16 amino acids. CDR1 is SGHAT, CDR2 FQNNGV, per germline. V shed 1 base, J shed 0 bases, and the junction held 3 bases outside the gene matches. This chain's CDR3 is CASSLGTGGSYNEQFV. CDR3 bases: TGTGCCAGCAGCTTAGGTACGGGGGGCTCCTACAATGAGCAGTTCGTC.

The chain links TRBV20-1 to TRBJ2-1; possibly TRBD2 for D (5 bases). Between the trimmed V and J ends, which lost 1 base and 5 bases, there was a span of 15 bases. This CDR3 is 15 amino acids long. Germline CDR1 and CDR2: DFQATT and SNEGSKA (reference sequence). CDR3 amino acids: CSARGGGSRDNEQFF. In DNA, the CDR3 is TGCAGTGCTAGAGGGGGTGGGAGCCGAGACAATGAGCAGTTCTTC.

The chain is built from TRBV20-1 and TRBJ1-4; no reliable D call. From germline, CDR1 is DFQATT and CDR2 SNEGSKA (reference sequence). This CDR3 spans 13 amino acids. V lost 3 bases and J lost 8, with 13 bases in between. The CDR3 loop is CSARWGTPEKLFF. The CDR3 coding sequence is TGCAGTGCTAGGTGGGGTACCCCCGAAAAACTGTTTTTT.

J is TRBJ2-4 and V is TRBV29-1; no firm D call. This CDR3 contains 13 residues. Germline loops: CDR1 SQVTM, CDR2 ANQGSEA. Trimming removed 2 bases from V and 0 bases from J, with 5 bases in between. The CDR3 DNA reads TGCAGCGTTGAACTGGTAGCCAAAAACATTCAGTACTTC. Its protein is CSVELVAKNIQYF.

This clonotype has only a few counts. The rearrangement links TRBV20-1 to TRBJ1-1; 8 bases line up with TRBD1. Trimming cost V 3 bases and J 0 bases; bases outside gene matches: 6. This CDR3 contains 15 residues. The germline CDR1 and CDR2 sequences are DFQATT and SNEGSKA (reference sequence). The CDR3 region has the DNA TGCAGTGCTAGCGACCGGGACAGGATGAACACTGAAGCTTTCTTT. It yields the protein CSASDRDRMNTEAFF.

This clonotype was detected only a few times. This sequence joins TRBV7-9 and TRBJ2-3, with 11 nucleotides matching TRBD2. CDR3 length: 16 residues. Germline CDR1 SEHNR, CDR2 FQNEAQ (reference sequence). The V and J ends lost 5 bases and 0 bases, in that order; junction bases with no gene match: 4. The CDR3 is CASSIRLAGSTDTQYF. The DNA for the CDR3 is TGTGCCAGCAGCATCCGACTAGCGGGAAGCACAGATACGCAGTATTTT.

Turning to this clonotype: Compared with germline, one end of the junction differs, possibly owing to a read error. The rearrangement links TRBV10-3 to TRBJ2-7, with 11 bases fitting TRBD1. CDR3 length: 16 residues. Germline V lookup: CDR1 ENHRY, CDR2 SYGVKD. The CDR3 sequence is CAIGESGTGGSYEQYF. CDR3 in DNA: TGTGCCATCGGTGAGTCCGGGACAGGGGGCTCCTACGAGCAGTACTTC.

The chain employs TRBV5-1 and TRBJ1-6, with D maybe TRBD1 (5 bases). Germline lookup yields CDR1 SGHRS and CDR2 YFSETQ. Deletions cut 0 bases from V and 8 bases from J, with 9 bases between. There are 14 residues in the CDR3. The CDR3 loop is CASSLVGADSPLHF. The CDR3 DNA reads TGCGCCAGCAGCTTGGTAGGGGCGGATTCACCCCTCCACTTT.

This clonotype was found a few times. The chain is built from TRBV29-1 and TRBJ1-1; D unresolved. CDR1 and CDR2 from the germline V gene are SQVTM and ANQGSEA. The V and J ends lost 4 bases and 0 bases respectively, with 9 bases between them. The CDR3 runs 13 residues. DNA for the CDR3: TGCAGCGTTGGTTCCCATCTGAACACTGAAGCTTTCTTT. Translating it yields CSVGSHLNTEAFF.

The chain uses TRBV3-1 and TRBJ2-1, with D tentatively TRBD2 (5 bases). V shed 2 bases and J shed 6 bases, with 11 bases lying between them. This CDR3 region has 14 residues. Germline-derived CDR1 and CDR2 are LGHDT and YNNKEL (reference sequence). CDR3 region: CASSQSRAINEQFF. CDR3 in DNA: TGTGCCAGCAGCCAATCGCGGGCAATCAATGAGCAGTTCTTC.

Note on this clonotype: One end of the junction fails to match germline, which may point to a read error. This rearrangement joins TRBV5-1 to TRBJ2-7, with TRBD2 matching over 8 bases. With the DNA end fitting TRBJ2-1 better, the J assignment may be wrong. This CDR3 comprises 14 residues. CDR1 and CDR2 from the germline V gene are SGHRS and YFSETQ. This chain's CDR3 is CTSSGGTRNNEQFF. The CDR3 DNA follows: TGCACCAGCAGCGGGGGAACCCGGAACAATGAGCAGTTCTTC.

The CDR3 region has the DNA TGTGCCACCAGTGGAGGGGCGGCTCAGCCCCAGCATTTT. Its protein product is CATSGGAAQPQHF. V usage is TRBV24-1 and J usage is TRBJ1-5; a possible D gene is TRBD1 (5 bases). Germline values: CDR1 KGHDR, CDR2 SFDVKD. CDR3 length: 13 amino acids. The V gene lost 5 bases and the J gene lost 6 bases, with 10 bases spanning the gap.

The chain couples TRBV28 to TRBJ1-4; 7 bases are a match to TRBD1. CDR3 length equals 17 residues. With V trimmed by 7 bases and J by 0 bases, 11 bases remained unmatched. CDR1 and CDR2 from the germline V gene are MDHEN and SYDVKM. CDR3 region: CASTTSGQSATNEKLFF. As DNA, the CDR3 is TGTGCCAGCACCACGTCGGGACAGTCTGCAACTAATGAAAAACTGTTTTTT.

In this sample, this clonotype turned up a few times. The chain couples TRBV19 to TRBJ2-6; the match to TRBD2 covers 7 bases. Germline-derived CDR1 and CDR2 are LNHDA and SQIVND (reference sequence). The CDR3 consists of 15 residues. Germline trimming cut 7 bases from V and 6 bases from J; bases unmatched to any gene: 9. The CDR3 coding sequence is TGTGCCAGTACCGGGGGGACCGCGAAGGCCAACGTCCTGACTTTC. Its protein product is CASTGGTAKANVLTF.

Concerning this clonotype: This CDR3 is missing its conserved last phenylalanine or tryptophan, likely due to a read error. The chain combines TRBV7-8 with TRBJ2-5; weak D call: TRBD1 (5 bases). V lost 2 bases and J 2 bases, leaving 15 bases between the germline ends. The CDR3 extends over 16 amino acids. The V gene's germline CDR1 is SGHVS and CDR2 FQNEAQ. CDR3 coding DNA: TGTGCCAGCAGCTTATTTGGGTCAGGGCTACAAGAGACCCAGTACATC. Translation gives CASSLFGSGLQETQYI.

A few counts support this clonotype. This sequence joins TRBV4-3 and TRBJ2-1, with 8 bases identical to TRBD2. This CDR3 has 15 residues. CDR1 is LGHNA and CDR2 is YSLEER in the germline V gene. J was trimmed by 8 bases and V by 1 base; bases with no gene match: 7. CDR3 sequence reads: CASSQGLAGLDEQFF. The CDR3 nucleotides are TGCGCCAGCAGCCAAGGTCTAGCGGGTCTTGATGAGCAGTTCTTC.

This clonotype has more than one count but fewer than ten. This chain's CDR3 is CASSSSSGSSYEQYF. In DNA, the CDR3 is TGCGCCAGCAGCTCCTCGAGCGGGAGCTCCTACGAGCAGTACTTC. V and J are TRBV4-1 and TRBJ2-7; 8 bases are a match to TRBD2. Germline V gene sequence: CDR1 MGHRA, CDR2 YSYEKL. The V gene end was trimmed by 5 bases and the J gene end by 0 bases; junction bases not matched to a gene: 6. The CDR3 runs 15 residues.

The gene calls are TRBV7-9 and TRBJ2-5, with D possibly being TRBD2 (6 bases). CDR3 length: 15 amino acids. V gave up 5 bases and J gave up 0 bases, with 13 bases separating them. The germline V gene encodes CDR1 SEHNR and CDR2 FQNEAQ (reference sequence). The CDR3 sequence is CASSRSGRYQETQYF. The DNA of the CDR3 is TGTGCCAGCAGCAGAAGCGGGCGCTACCAAGAGACCCAGTACTTC.

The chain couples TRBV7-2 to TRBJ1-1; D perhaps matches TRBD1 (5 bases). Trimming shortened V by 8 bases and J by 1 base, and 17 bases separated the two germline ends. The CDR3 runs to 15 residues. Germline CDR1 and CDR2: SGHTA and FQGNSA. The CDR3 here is CASSLVGVKNTEAFF. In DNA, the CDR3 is TGTGCCAGCTCGCTTGTGGGGGTAAAGAACACTGAAGCTTTCTTT.

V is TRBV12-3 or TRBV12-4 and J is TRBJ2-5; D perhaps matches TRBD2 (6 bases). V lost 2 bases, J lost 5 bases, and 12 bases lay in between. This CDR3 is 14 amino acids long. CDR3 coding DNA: TGTGCCAGCAGTTTAAATAGCGGTGGGGAGACCCAGTACTTC. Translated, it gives CASSLNSGGETQYF.

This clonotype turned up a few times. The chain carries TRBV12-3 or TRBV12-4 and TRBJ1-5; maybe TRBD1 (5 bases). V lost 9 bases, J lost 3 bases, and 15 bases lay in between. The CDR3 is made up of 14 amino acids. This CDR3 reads CASSRQGFNQPQHF. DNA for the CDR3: TGTGCCAGTAGCCGCCAGGGATTCAATCAGCCCCAGCATTTT.

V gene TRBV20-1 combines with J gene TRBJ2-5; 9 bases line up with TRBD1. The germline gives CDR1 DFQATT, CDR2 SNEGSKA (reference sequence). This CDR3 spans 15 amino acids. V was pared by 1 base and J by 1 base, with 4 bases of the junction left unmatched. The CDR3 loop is CSARGGTGSQETQYF. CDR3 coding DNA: TGCAGTGCTAGAGGCGGGACAGGGAGCCAAGAGACCCAGTACTTC.

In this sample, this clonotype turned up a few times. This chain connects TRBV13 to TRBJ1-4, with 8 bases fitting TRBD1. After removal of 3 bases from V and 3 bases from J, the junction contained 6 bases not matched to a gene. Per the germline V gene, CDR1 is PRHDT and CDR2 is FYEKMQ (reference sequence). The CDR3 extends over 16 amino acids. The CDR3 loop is CASSFGQGAPNEKLFF. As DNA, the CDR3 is TGTGCCAGCAGCTTTGGGCAGGGGGCGCCTAATGAAAAACTGTTTTTT.

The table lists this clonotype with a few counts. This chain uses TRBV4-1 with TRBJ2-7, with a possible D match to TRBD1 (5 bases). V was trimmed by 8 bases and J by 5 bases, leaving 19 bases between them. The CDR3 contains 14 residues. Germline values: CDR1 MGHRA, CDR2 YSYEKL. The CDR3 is CASQQRQGQDEQYF. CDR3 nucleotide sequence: TGCGCCAGCCAACAACGTCAGGGTCAAGACGAGCAGTACTTC.